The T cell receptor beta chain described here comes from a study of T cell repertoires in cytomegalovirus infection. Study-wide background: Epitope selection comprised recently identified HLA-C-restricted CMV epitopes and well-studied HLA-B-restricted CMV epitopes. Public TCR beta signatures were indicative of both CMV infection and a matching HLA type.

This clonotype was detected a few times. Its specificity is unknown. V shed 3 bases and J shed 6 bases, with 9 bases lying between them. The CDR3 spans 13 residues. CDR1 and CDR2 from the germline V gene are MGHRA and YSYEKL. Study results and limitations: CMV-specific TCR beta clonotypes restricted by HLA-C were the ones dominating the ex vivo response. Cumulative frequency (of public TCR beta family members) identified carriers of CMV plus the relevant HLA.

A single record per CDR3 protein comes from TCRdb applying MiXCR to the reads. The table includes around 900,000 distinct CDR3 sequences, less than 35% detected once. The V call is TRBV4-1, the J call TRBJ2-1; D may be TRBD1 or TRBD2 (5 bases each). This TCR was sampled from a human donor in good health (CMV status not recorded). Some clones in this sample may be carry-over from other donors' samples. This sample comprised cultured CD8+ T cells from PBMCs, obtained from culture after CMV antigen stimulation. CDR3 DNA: TGCGCCAGCAGCCAGGGGGACCGCAATGAGCAGTTCTTC. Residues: CASSQGDRNEQFF.